This T cell receptor beta chain was sequenced in a study of cytomegalovirus exposure and HLA in healthy donors. Study-wide results and limits: An assumption of roughly uniform sequencing depth across donors underlay the presence/absence analyses.

About this clone itself: Its antigen is unidentified.

The study ran its PCR with 60 Vbeta and 13 Jbeta primers. Sequencing used immunoSEQ multiplex PCR; TCRdb keeps in-frame clones, though not all of them. In the table there are 150,000 to 200,000 clones, around four fifths of which are singletons. Germline lookup yields CDR1 SGHDN and CDR2 FVKESK. The CDR3 loop spans 14 amino acids. V lost 4 bases and J lost 7, with 17 bases in between. The clonotype comes from a man younger than 40 in good health and CMV-seronegative. J is TRBJ2-7 and V is TRBV14, with TRBD2 as a possible D gene (5 bases). Sequencing input: PBMCs. For the CDR3, the DNA is TGTGCCAGCAGCCCGTATGGGAGTATCGCGGAGCAGTACTTC. It is translated as CASSPYGSIAEQYF.